This entry features one T cell receptor beta chain sequence. TCR beta libraries were built with iRepertoire HTBI primers and Arm-PCR of CDR3 regions. TCRdb redid the calling of the multiplex PCR reads with MiXCR, one entry per CDR3 protein. Here the sample spans 350,000 to 500,000 distinct CDR3 sequences, roughly 15% being singletons. The germline CDR1 and CDR2 sequences are GTSNPN and SVGIG (reference sequence). The CDR3 is 14 amino acids. Losses at the gene ends were 4 bases for V and 1 base for J; bases not matched to a gene: 7. Time point indicated: newly diagnosed GD, antithyroid drugs for less than 3 months. The TCR library was made from RNA extracted from PBMCs. This record belongs to a study of regulatory T cells in long-lasting Graves disease. The sample was also reused in another study, on T cells in Graves' hyperthyroidism and ophthalmopathy.

Specimen: peripheral blood mononuclear cells (PBMCs), collected at new diagnosis, from a patient treated with antithyroid drugs. The V gene is TRBV30, the J gene TRBJ2-7; 7 bases fit TRBD1. The source of this sequence is a woman aged 30 to 39 with Graves disease. The CDR3, as DNA: TGTGCCTGGACTCCGACAGGGCGATCCTACGAGCAGTACTTC. It codes for CAWTPTGRSYEQYF.